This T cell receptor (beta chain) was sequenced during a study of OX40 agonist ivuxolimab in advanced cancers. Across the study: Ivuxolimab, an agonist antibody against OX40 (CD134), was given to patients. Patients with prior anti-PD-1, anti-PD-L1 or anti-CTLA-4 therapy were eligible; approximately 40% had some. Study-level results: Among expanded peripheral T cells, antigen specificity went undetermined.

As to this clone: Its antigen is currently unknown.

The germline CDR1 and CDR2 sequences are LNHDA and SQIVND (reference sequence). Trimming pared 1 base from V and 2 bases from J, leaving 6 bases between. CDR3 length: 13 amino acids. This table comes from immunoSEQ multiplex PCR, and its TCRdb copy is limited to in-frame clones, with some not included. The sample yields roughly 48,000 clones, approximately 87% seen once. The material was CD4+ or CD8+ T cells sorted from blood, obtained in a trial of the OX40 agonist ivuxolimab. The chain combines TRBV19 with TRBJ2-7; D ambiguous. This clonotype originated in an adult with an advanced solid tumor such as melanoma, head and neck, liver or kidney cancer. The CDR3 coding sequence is TGTGCCAGTAGTATAGGTCACACCTACGAGCAGTACTTC. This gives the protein CASSIGHTYEQYF.